This T cell receptor beta chain was found in a study of blood T cell repertoires in COVID-19. About the research overall: PBMCs, B-cell-depleted T cells, or T cells provided the cDNA or gDNA that made up the material.

Patients from Seattle were sampled longitudinally, starting during active infection. How the authors handled the data: Estimated nucleated cell counts came from reference gene primer amplification. Here immunoSEQ multiplex PCR was the method, and the copy in TCRdb shows in-frame clones only, minus some. D and trimming were read from the DNA, whereas the V and J calls and clone size are those reported in that table. This table has more than 300,000 clones, almost 90% appearing once. Germline CDR1 is SGHKS and CDR2 is YYEKEE (reference sequence). The ends lost 5 bases at V and 4 bases at J; junction bases unmatched: 4. The CDR3 totals 13 residues.

Sequenced material: peripheral blood. The sequence derives from a woman between 40 and 55 years old with COVID-19, enrolled during active disease. The rearrangement uses TRBV5-5 and TRBJ1-1; 8 bases are a match to TRBD1. CDR3: CASRRQGFTEAFF. The CDR3 nucleotides are TGTGCCAGCAGAAGACAGGGGTTCACTGAAGCTTTCTTT.